Following are 3 T cell receptor beta chains from one sample sequenced in a study of shared clonotypes between healthy human individuals. Assay: immunoSEQ multiplex PCR; the TCRdb copy retains only in-frame clones and omits some. The sample has 2 million to 2.5 million clones; about 92% are singletons. Material: naive CD4+ T cells from PBMCs. Indicated subset: CD45RA+ positively selected. These receptors were obtained from a man between 18 and 29 years old in good health. Some clones in this sample may be carry-over from other donors' samples.

The rearrangement links TRBV5-1 to TRBJ1-2; 8 bases fit TRBD1. After removal of 3 bases from V and 3 bases from J, the junction contained 4 bases not matched to a gene. Germline loops: CDR1 SGHRS, CDR2 YFSETQ. CDR3 size: 14 residues. CDR3 bases: TGCGCCAGCAGCTCGCAGGGGGCGTACTATGGCTACACCTTC. Its protein product is CASSSQGAYYGYTF.

The chain couples TRBV2 to TRBJ2-6; D tentatively reads TRBD1 or TRBD2 (6 bases each). Germline CDR1 SNHLY, CDR2 FYNNEI. The CDR3 totals 18 residues. The V end was cut by 4 bases, the J end by 0 bases, with 16 bases between. The CDR3: CASSARGRGGSGANVLTF. The CDR3 DNA is TGTGCCAGCAGTGCCCGGGGCAGGGGAGGCTCTGGGGCCAACGTCCTGACTTTC.

This rearrangement joins TRBV15 to TRBJ2-2, with 10 positions matching TRBD1. Germline loops: CDR1 LNHNV, CDR2 YYDKDF (reference sequence). The V segment lost 2 bases and the J segment 5 bases; nucleotides outside the gene matches: 5. This CDR3 contains 16 residues. CDR3 residues: CATSRPRDRGTGELFF. The CDR3 DNA reads TGTGCCACCAGCAGACCCCGGGACAGGGGAACCGGGGAGCTGTTTTTT.